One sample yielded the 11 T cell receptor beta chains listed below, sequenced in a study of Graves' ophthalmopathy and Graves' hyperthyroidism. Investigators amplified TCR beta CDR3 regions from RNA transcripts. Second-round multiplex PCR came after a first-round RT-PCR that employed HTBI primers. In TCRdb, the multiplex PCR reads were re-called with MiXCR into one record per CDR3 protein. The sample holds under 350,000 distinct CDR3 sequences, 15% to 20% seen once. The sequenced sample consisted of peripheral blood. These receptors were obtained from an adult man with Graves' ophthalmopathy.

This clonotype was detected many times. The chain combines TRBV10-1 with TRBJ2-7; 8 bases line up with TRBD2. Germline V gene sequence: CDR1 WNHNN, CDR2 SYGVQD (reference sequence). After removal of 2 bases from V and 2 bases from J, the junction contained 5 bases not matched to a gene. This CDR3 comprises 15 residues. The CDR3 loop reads CASSEGLAGPYEQYF. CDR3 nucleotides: TGCGCCAGCAGTGAGGGGTTAGCGGGGCCCTACGAGCAGTACTTC.

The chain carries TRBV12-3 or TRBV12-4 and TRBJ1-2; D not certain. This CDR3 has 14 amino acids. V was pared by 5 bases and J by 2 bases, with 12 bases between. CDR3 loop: CASSELYGNYGYTF. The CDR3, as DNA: TGTGCCAGCAGTGAACTGTATGGAAACTATGGCTACACCTTC.

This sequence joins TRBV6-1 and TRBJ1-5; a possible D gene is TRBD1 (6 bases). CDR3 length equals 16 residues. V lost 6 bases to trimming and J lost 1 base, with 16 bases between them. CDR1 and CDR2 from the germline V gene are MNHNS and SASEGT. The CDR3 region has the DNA TGTGCCAGCAGAAGTGAGCCGGGGGCGAGCAATCAGCCCCAGCATTTT. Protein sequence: CASRSEPGASNQPQHF.

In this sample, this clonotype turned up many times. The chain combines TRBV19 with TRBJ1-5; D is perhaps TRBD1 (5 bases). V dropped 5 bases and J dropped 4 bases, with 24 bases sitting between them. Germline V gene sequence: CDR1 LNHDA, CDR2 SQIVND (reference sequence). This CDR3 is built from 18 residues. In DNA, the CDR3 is TGTGCCAGTAGTCCCCGGCCAGGGATCGGTTTTCGGAATCAGCCCCAGCATTTT. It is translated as CASSPRPGIGFRNQPQHF. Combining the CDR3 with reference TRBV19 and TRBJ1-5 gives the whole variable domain DGGITQSPKYLFRKEGQNVTLSCEQNLNHDAMYWYRQDPGQGLRLIYYSQIVNDFQKGDIAEGYSVSREKKESFPLTVTSAQKNPTAFYLCASSPRPGIGFRNQPQHFGDGTRLSIL.

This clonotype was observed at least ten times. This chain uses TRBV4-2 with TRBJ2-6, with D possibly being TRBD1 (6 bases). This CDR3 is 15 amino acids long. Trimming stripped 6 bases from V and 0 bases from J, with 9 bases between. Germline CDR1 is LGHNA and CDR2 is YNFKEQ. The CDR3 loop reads CASSPDSSGANVLTF. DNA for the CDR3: TGTGCCAGCAGTCCGGACAGCTCTGGGGCCAACGTCCTGACTTTC.

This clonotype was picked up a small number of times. CDR3 DNA: TGCAGTGCTAGACGGACTAGCGGGTTCCAAGAGACCCAGTACTTC. Protein: CSARRTSGFQETQYF. The V gene is TRBV20-1, the J gene TRBJ2-5, with 11 bases aligning to TRBD2. Germline V gene sequence: CDR1 DFQATT, CDR2 SNEGSKA (reference sequence). CDR3 length: 15 amino acids. V trimming: 2 bases; J trimming: 1 base; junction bases outside the gene matches: 3.

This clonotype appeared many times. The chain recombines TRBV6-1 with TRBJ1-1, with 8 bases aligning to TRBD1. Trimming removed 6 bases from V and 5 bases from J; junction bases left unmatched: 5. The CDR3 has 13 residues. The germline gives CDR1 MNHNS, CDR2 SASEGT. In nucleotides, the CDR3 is TGTGCCAGCAGAACACAGGGGGTTACTGAAGCTTTCTTT. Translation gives CASRTQGVTEAFF.

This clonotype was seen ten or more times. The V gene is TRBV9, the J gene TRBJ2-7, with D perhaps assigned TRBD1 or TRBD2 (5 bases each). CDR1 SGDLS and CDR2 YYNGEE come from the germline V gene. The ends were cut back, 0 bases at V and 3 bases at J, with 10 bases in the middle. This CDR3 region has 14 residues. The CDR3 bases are TGTGCCAGCAGCGTAGGGAGAGGGGTCTACGAGCAGTACTTC. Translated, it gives CASSVGRGVYEQYF.

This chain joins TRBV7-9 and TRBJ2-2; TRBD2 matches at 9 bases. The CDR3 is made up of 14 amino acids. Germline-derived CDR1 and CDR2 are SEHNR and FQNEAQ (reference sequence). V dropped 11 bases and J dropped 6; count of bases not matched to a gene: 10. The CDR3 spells CAAAGGNLAGELFF. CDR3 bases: TGTGCCGCCGCGGGAGGGAATTTGGCCGGGGAGCTGTTTTTT.

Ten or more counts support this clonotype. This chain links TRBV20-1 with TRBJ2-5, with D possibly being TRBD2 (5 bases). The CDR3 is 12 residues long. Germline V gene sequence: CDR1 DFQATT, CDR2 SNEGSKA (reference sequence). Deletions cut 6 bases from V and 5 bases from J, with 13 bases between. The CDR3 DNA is TGCAGTGCGCGAGCCGGGGTGGAGACCCAGTACTTC. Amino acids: CSARAGVETQYF.

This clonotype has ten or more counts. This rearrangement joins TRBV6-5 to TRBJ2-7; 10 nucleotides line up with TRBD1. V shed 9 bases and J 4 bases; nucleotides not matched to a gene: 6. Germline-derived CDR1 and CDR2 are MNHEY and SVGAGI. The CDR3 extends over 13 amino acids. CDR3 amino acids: CASLRDRGYEQYF. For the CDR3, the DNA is TGTGCCAGTCTCCGGGACAGGGGTTACGAGCAGTACTTC.